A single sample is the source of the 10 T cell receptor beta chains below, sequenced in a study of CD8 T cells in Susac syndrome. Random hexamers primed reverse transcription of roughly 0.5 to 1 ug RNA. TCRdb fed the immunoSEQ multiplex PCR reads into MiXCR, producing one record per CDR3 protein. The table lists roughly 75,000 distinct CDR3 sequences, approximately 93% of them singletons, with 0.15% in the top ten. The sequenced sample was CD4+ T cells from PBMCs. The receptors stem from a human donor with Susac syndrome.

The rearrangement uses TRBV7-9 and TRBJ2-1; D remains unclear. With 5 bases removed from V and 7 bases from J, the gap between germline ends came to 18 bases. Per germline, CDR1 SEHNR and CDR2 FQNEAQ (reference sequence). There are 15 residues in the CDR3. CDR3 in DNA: TGTGCCAGCAGCCCCGCCCCCCCTAGGAATAATGAGCAGTTCTTC. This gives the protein CASSPAPPRNNEQFF.

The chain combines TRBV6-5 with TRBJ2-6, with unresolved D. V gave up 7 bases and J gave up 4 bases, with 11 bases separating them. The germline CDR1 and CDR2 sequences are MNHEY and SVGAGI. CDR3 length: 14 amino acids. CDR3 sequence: CASKGAGGANVLTF. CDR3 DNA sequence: TGTGCCAGCAAAGGTGCAGGAGGGGCCAACGTCCTGACTTTC.

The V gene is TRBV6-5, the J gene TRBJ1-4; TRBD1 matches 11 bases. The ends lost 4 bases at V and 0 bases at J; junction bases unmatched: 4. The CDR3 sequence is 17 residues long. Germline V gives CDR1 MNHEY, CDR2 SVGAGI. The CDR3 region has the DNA TGTGCCAGCAGTTCTCCGGGACAGGGGGCAACTAATGAAAAACTGTTTTTT. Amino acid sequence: CASSSPGQGATNEKLFF.

CDR3 DNA sequence: TGTGCCAGCAGCATGGGACAGCAGACTTATCAAGAGACCCAGTACTTC. It yields the protein CASSMGQQTYQETQYF. The V and J genes are TRBV7-2 and TRBJ2-5; TRBD1 agrees at 7 bases. J was trimmed by 2 bases and V by 5 bases; bases with no gene match: 11. The CDR3 runs to 16 residues. Germline V gene sequence: CDR1 SGHTA, CDR2 FQGNSA.

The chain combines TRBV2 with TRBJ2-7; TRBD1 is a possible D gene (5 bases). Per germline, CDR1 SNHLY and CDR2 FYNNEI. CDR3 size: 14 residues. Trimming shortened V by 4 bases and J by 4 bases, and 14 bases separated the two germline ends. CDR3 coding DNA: TGTGCCAGCAGTGCCCAGGGTGGTAAGTACGAGCAGTACTTC. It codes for CASSAQGGKYEQYF.

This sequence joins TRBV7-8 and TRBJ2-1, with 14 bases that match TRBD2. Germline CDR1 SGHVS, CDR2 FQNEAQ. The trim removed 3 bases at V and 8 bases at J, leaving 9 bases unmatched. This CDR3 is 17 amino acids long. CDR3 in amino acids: CASSFASWTSGGYEQFF. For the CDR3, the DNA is TGTGCCAGCAGCTTCGCCTCATGGACTAGCGGGGGGTATGAGCAGTTCTTC.

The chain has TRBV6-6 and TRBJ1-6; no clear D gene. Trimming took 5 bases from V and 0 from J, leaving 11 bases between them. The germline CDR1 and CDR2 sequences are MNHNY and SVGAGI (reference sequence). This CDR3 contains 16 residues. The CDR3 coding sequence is TGTGCCAGCAGTCGTAGGCCTAGCTCCTATAATTCACCCCTCCACTTT. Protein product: CASSRRPSSYNSPLHF.

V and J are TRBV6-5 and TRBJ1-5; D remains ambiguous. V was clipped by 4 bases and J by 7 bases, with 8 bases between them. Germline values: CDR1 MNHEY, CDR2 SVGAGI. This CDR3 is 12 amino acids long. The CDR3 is CASSFGGQPQHF. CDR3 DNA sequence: TGTGCCAGCAGTTTTGGTGGGCAGCCCCAGCATTTT.

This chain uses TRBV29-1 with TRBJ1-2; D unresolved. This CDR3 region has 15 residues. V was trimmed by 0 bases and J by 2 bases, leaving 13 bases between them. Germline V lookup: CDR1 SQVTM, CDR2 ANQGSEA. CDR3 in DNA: TGCAGCGTTGAAGAGGCGGTCCGACCAAACTATGGCTACACCTTC. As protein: CSVEEAVRPNYGYTF.

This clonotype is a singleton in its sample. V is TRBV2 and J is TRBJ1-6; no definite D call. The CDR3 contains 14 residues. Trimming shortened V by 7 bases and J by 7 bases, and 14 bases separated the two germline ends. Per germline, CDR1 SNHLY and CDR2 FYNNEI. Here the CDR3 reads CASIVFPGNSPLHF. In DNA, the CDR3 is TGTGCCAGCATCGTCTTCCCTGGGAATTCACCCCTCCACTTT.